This T cell receptor (beta chain) is drawn from a study of T cell responses to AZD1222 COVID-19 vaccine (dated by TCRdb to about 2021). For context, the study as a whole: TCR sequencing was performed for 230 to 250 trial participants, of whom 200 to 220 were given two doses of AZD1222 and some 25 were given two doses of MenACWY control vaccine. Enrollment into the trials was organized by age into subgroups of 18-55, 56-69 and 70-plus years, and those subgroups contained roughly 140, 27 and 60 TCR-sequenced participants, respectively. What the research found in general, with its limitations: The 56-69-year group was small, and its depth increase did not reach significance, likely because of low power. Participants were mostly white British, with more females than males. The authors suggested clonal diversity may have been underestimated. Because no samples from the day 14 peak response were available, repertoires could be characterized only after the peak T cell response. Conclusions about previously exposed vaccinees were limited because only six AZD1222 recipients were SARS-CoV-2 seropositive at baseline. Vaccine-associated CD4 TCRs spanned the whole spike protein, with dominant responses in regions 160-218 and 743-854. A significant rise in spike-specific TCR breadth and depth was observed after two AZD1222 doses relative to day 0 and relative to MenACWY recipients. Nearly half of unique spike-specific TCRs reportedly recognized epitopes outside regions mutated in the B.1.351 and B.1.1.7 variants.

To note about this clone: Its antigen is currently not known. No much larger clone is present one base from it, and per-base qualities are unavailable.

Trimming takes 5 bases off V and 2 bases off J; junction bases not matched to a gene: 4. The CDR3 sequence holds 16 residues, the cysteine and phenylalanine included. Only the CDR3 region is kept as DNA, spanning 48 bases read in frame from base 1. Looking up the germline V gene yields CDR1 SGHTA and CDR2 FQGTGA. Taken with the paper, the label for time point translates to: about 28 days (+/-7) after the second vaccine dose. Because spike-specific TCR depth and breadth did not differ between the two schedules, AZD1222 recipients who got a second dose at roughly 4 weeks were pooled with those who got a second dose at roughly 12 weeks. Vaccinee samples came from UK trials COV001 and COV002, including a single-blind randomized controlled phase 2/3 trial of AZD1222 (ChAdOx1 nCoV-19) in healthy adults. For TCRbeta chain sequencing, PBMC samples were collected from trial participants at day 0 and at day 28 after the second dose.

The CDR3 regions of human TCRbeta chains were subjected to immunosequencing. In the source study's methods: Repertoire TCRs were matched against a reference library of SARS-CoV-2-specific TCRs generated with the MIRA antigen-specificity platform. Breadth meant the fraction of unique TCRs that were SARS-CoV-2-associated, whereas depth meant the fraction of total T cells that were SARS-CoV-2-associated. Using the MIRA data, every spike-specific TCR was mapped to the spike region that the TCR reacted to and assigned to either a CD4 or a CD8 class. Log10-transformed breadth and depth values were compared by one-way ANOVA with Sidak's multiple comparisons tests. Drawn from immuneACCESS, this table holds only the in-frame rearrangements with V and J called that TCRdb kept. Clones are partly lost; checked studies trace under half to an unresolved V gene and leave the rest unexplained. That table supplies the V and J calls and clone size; D and trimming were determined from the DNA. The sample includes roughly 80,000 clones, with about nine tenths observed a single time. The ten largest clones add up to around 3.4% of the sample.

The receptor chain draws on TRBV7-3 and TRBJ2-3; TRBD2 matches 13 bases in the middle. The specimen comprised peripheral blood, sampled 28 days after the second AZD1222 dose. The TCR was taken from an adult who received the AZD1222 COVID-19 vaccine. The DNA sequence is given as TGTGCCAGCAGCGGCGGGACTAGCGGGAACACAGATACGCAGTATTTT. It translates to CASSGGTSGNTDTQYF. Where the CDR3 stops, the reference TRBV7-3 and TRBJ2-3 genes take over; the full variable domain is GAGVSQTPSNKVTEKGKYVELRCDPISGHTALYWYRQSLGQGPEFLIYFQGTGAADDSGLPNDRFFAVRPEGSVSTLKIQRTERGDSAVYLCASSGGTSGNTDTQYFGPGTRLTVL.